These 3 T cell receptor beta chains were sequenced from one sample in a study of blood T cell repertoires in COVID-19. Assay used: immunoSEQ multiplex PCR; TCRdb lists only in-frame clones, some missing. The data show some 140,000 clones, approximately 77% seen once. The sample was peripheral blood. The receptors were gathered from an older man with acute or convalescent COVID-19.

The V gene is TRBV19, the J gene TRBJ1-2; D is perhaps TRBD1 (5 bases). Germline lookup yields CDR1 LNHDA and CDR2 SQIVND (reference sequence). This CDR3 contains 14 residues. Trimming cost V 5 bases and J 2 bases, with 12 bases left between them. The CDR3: CASSLFGGNYGYTF. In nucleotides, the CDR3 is TGTGCCAGTAGTCTCTTCGGGGGGAACTATGGCTACACCTTC.

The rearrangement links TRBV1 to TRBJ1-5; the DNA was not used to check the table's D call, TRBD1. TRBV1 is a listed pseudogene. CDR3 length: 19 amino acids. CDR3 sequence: CTSSQGRGDRNFSNQPQHF. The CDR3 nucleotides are TGCACCAGCAGCCAAGGGAGGGGGGACAGGAATTTCAGCAATCAGCCCCAGCATTTT.

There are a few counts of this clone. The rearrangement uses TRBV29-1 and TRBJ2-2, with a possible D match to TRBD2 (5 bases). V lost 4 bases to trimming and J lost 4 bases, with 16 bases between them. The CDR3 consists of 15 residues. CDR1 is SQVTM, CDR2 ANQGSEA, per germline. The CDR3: CSVVGSGRATGELFF. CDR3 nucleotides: TGCAGCGTTGTGGGTTCGGGAAGGGCCACCGGGGAGCTGTTTTTT.